This T cell receptor beta chain was observed in a study of T cell responses to AZD1222 COVID-19 vaccine (dated by TCRdb to the early 2020s). Describing the broader study: AZD1222 recipients given second doses at about 4 weeks or at about 12 weeks were pooled, since spike-specific TCR depth and breadth were not found to differ between the two schedules. TCR sequencing was performed for about 240 trial participants, of whom about 200 were given two doses of AZD1222 and 26 were given two doses of MenACWY control vaccine. Trial participants were enrolled into age subgroups of 18-55, 56-69 and 70-plus years, which contained around 150, 28 and 57 TCR-sequenced participants, respectively. Here is what the overall study found, with its caveats: Reportedly, almost half of the unique spike-specific TCRs recognized epitopes lying outside the regions that are mutated in the B.1.351 and B.1.1.7 variants. Vaccine-associated CD4 TCRs spanned the whole spike protein, with dominant responses in regions 160-218 and 743-854. Because no samples from the day 14 peak response were available, repertoires could be characterized only after the peak T cell response. After two AZD1222 doses, spike-specific TCR breadth and depth were significantly higher than at day 0 and than in MenACWY recipients. The 56-69-year group was small, and its depth increase did not reach significance, likely because of low power. Only five or six AZD1222 recipients were SARS-CoV-2 seropositive at baseline, limiting conclusions about previously exposed vaccinees. Participants were mostly white British, with more females than males. The authors suggested clonal diversity may have been underestimated.

The CDR1 and CDR2 encoded by the germline V gene are MGHRA and YSYEKL. From cysteine to phenylalanine, the CDR3 is 15 amino acids long. Only the CDR3 part of the read is kept: 45 bases, read in frame from the first base. The germline V and J ends show losses of 4 bases and 7 bases respectively, and no gene match explains 9 bases of the junction. The CDR3 regions of human TCRbeta chains were analyzed by immunosequencing. Under the source paper's analysis protocol: TCRs in the repertoires were compared against a reference library of SARS-CoV-2-specific TCRs that had been generated with the MIRA antigen-specificity platform. Breadth was defined as the fraction of unique TCRs that were SARS-CoV-2-associated, and depth was defined as the fraction of total T cells that were SARS-CoV-2-associated. Using the MIRA data, each spike-specific TCR was assigned both to the spike region to which the TCR was reactive and to a CD4 or CD8 class. Log10-transformed breadth and depth values were compared by one-way ANOVA with Sidak's multiple comparisons tests. Held by TCRdb, this immuneACCESS table contains in-frame sequences only and omits some clones. Under half of the omission traces to an unresolved V gene where checked; the cause of the rest is unknown. V, J and clone size reflect that table, while D and trimming were determined from the DNA. This sample has fewer than 150,000 clones in its table, and over 75% of those were observed once. The ten largest make up roughly 1.1% of the sample.

Comment on this clone: Its antigen remains undetermined. There are no base qualities to consult, and no much larger clone falls within one base.

What the time point label conveys for this sample: baseline before first vaccination. Vaccinee samples were obtained from the UK trials COV001 and COV002, which included a single-blind randomized controlled phase 2/3 trial of AZD1222 (ChAdOx1 nCoV-19) in healthy adults. For TCRbeta chain sequencing, PBMC samples from trial participants were taken at day 0 and at day 28 after the second dose. Recombination connected TRBV4-1 to TRBJ2-7; 11 bases in the middle match TRBD2. This receptor was identified in an adult in good health. This material consisted of peripheral blood, taken on day 0 of AZD1222 vaccination. CDR3 loop: CASSRTTSGAGEQYF. The nucleotide sequence is given as TGCGCCAGCAGCCGTACGACTAGCGGGGCCGGGGAGCAGTACTTC.